One sample yielded the 21 T cell receptor beta chains listed below, sequenced in a study of cytomegalovirus exposure and HLA in healthy donors. 13 Jbeta primers and 60 Vbeta primers were used for the PCR. Sequenced by immunoSEQ multiplex PCR; TCRdb stores in-frame clones only, minus some. This table holds under 200,000 clones, around two thirds found once. The sequencing input was PBMCs. Source of these receptors: a man in his forties in good health and CMV-seronegative.

The chain combines TRBV19 with TRBJ2-7; 7 bases map to TRBD1. There are 16 residues in the CDR3. J gave up 0 bases and V 6 bases, and 11 bases lay outside the gene matches. Germline-derived CDR1 and CDR2 are LNHDA and SQIVND (reference sequence). For the CDR3, the DNA is TGTGCCAGTAGAATGGCCGGGACAGTTTCCTCCTACGAGCAGTACTTC. Protein sequence: CASRMAGTVSSYEQYF.

The V gene is TRBV5-1, the J gene TRBJ2-2, with 8 bases identical to TRBD1. Per germline, CDR1 SGHRS and CDR2 YFSETQ. The CDR3 has 15 amino acids. Trimming cost V 5 bases and J 0 bases; bases outside gene matches: 3. The CDR3 sequence is CASRGQDANTGELFF. CDR3 DNA sequence: TGCGCCAGCAGGGGACAGGACGCGAACACCGGGGAGCTGTTTTTT.

This rearrangement joins TRBV27 to TRBJ2-2, with 9 bases matching TRBD1. With 3 bases clipped from V and 5 bases from J, the junction kept 10 bases outside the gene matches. CDR1 MNHEY and CDR2 SMNVEV come from the germline V gene (reference sequence). There are 17 residues in the CDR3. CDR3 protein: CASSFSPTGGGTGELFF. CDR3 bases: TGTGCCAGCAGTTTTTCCCCCACAGGGGGCGGAACCGGGGAGCTGTTTTTT.

In this sample, this clone turned up a few times. V gene TRBV27 combines with J gene TRBJ2-3; the D gene is possibly TRBD1 (6 bases). The germline gives CDR1 MNHEY, CDR2 SMNVEV (reference sequence). The CDR3 sequence is 15 residues long. The germline V and J ends were trimmed by 5 bases and 0 bases, with 12 bases remaining between them. The CDR3 nucleotides are TGTGCCAGCAGTCTCAGGGGCCCTAGCACAGATACGCAGTATTTT. Protein sequence: CASSLRGPSTDTQYF.

This clone was seen only a few times. The chain is built from TRBV4-3 and TRBJ2-3, with D hard to call. The CDR3 length is 16 residues. Germline-derived CDR1 and CDR2 are LGHNA and YSLEER. V lost 3 bases, J lost 2 bases, and 15 bases lay in between. The CDR3 nucleotides are TGCGCCAGCAGCCACCAATGGCCCCTTAACACAGATACGCAGTATTTT. It specifies CASSHQWPLNTDTQYF.

This chain connects TRBV2 to TRBJ2-3; D call uncertain. The V end lost 3 bases, the J end lost 10 bases, and 11 bases lay between the germline ends. Germline V gives CDR1 SNHLY, CDR2 FYNNEI. The CDR3 contains 12 residues. The CDR3 region is CASSDASSPQYF. CDR3 nucleotides: TGTGCCAGCAGTGATGCGAGTAGTCCGCAGTATTTT.

This rearrangement joins TRBV9 to TRBJ1-3, with 7 bases aligning to TRBD1. Per the germline V gene, CDR1 is SGDLS and CDR2 is YYNGEE. With 3 bases clipped from V and 3 bases from J, the junction kept 12 bases outside the gene matches. The CDR3 is 17 amino acids. The CDR3 sequence is CASSDKNGQAFGNTIYF. For the CDR3, the DNA is TGTGCCAGCAGCGATAAGAACGGACAGGCATTTGGAAACACCATATATTTT. The full variable domain, rest sourced from reference TRBV9 and TRBJ1-3, is DSGVTQTPKHLITATGQRVTLRCSPRSGDLSVYWYQQSLDQGLQFLIQYYNGEERAKGNILERFSAQQFPDLHSELNLSSLELGDSALYFCASSDKNGQAFGNTIYFGEGSWLTVV.

The chain employs TRBV4-2 and TRBJ1-4; 8 positions match TRBD1. V lost 1 base and J lost 8; bases outside the gene matches: 15. The CDR3 length is 18 residues. The germline CDR1 and CDR2 sequences are LGHNA and YNFKEQ. The CDR3 loop reads CASSQASTRTGLLEKLFF. In DNA, the CDR3 is TGTGCCAGCAGCCAAGCCTCTACAAGGACAGGGCTTTTGGAAAAACTGTTTTTT.

As for this clone: The junction does not match germline at one end; this may be a read error. The chain combines TRBV27 with TRBJ2-7, with 9 bases identical to TRBD1. Germline CDR1 reads MNHEY; CDR2 reads SMNVEV (reference sequence). The CDR3 has 14 residues. The CDR3 DNA reads as TGTGTCAGCAGTTTAAATCCGGGACAGGGTGAGCAGTACTTC. It yields the protein CVSSLNPGQGEQYF.

This clone was detected a few times. The chain couples TRBV5-1 to TRBJ2-7; 7 bases line up with TRBD1. This CDR3 spans 15 amino acids. With V trimmed by 4 bases and J by 1 base, 8 bases remained unmatched. Germline CDR1 SGHRS, CDR2 YFSETQ. The CDR3 nucleotides read TGCGCCAGCAGCCGGGACAGCTCAATATCCTACGAGCAGTACTTC. Translated: CASSRDSSISYEQYF.

The chain employs TRBV6-5 and TRBJ1-5; the match to TRBD1 covers 7 bases. Germline V gene data show CDR1 as MNHEY and CDR2 as SVGAGI. CDR3 length equals 14 residues. The V gene end was trimmed by 5 bases and the J gene end by 1 base; junction bases not matched to a gene: 2. CDR3 amino acids: CASSRQGSNQPQHF. In DNA form, the CDR3 reads TGTGCCAGCAGTCGACAGGGAAGCAATCAGCCCCAGCATTTT.

The rearrangement links TRBV14 to TRBJ2-3; D possibly corresponds to TRBD2 (6 bases). The CDR3 loop spans 14 amino acids. CDR1 is SGHDN and CDR2 is FVKESK in the germline V gene. V dropped 4 bases and J dropped 8 bases, with 16 bases sitting between them. The chain's CDR3 is CASSPRLGAGTQYF. CDR3 in DNA: TGTGCCAGCAGCCCGAGACTAGGGGCAGGTACGCAGTATTTT.

Concerning this clone itself: The CDR3 does not close with the conserved phenylalanine or tryptophan, likely indicating a read error. The limits of the CDR3 on the DNA are not certain, so only TCRdb's listed CDR3 is given. The rearrangement links TRBV6-5 to TRBJ2-3; whether TRBD1, the table's D call, matches the DNA was not checked. Germline V gene lookup returns CDR1 MNHEY and CDR2 SVGAGI. With termini counted, the CDR3 has 11 amino acids. CDR3 residues: CASSFPGQDSH.

The V and J genes are TRBV5-1 and TRBJ2-5, with TRBD1 identical over 12 bases. V shed 3 bases and J 1 base; nucleotides not matched to a gene: 4. The CDR3 runs to 16 residues. CDR1 and CDR2 (germline): SGHRS, YFSETQ. The CDR3: CASSWRGQGAQETQYF. The CDR3 coding sequence is TGCGCCAGCAGCTGGAGGGGACAGGGGGCCCAAGAGACCCAGTACTTC.

The gene calls are TRBV7-2 and TRBJ2-3, with 12 bases lining up with TRBD2. This CDR3 is built from 16 residues. Germline loops: CDR1 SGHTA, CDR2 FQGNSA. V lost 3 bases, J lost 1 base, and 2 bases stayed unmatched. CDR3 bases: TGTGCCAGCAGCTTTAGACTAGCGGGAGGCACAGATACGCAGTATTTT. Protein product: CASSFRLAGGTDTQYF.

The V gene is TRBV6-5, the J gene TRBJ2-1; 11 bases are shared with TRBD2. J gave up 7 bases and V 2 bases, and 4 bases lay outside the gene matches. CDR1 is MNHEY and CDR2 is SVGAGI in the germline V gene. CDR3 size: 15 residues. The CDR3 DNA is TGTGCCAGCAGTTACAGGGGACTAGCGGCTAATGAGCAGTTCTTC. Translated, it gives CASSYRGLAANEQFF.

The V call is TRBV27, the J call TRBJ1-2; 8 nucleotides match TRBD1. CDR3 size: 12 residues. CDR1 is MNHEY and CDR2 is SMNVEV in the germline V gene (reference sequence). Unmatched junction bases numbered 7, after V lost 8 bases and J lost 8 bases. This CDR3 reads CASSGNRGGYTF. The CDR3 DNA sequence: TGTGCCAGCTCCGGTAACAGGGGGGGCTACACCTTC.

V gene TRBV19 combines with J gene TRBJ2-7, with 8 bases that match TRBD1. Unmatched junction bases numbered 7, after V lost 4 bases and J lost 2 bases. The CDR3 is made up of 15 amino acids. From germline, CDR1 is LNHDA and CDR2 SQIVND (reference sequence). The CDR3 DNA reads TGTGCCAGTAGTACCCCCGGGACAGGCGCCTACGAGCAGTACTTC. Translating it yields CASSTPGTGAYEQYF.

This clone was counted only a few times. CDR3 residues: CASSQVQGAANYGYTF. For the CDR3, the DNA is TGCGCCAGCAGCCAAGTCCAGGGGGCTGCTAACTATGGCTACACCTTC. The chain has TRBV4-1 and TRBJ1-2; 8 nucleotides align to TRBD1. Germline V CDR1 and CDR2: MGHRA, YSYEKL. This CDR3 region has 16 residues. Losses at the gene ends were 1 base for V and 0 bases for J; bases not matched to a gene: 4.

The table lists this clone with a few counts. The V gene is TRBV5-6, the J gene TRBJ1-5; maybe TRBD1 (5 bases). Deletions cut 0 bases from V and 7 bases from J, with 11 bases between. This CDR3 comprises 14 residues. Germline values: CDR1 SGHDT, CDR2 YYEEEE. The CDR3 reads CASSLAGARQPQHF. CDR3 coding DNA: TGTGCCAGCAGCTTGGCTGGGGCTCGGCAGCCCCAGCATTTT. Using reference TRBV5-6 and TRBJ1-5 for the parts outside the CDR3, the full variable domain is DAGVTQSPTHLIKTRGQQVTLRCSPKSGHDTVSWYQQALGQGPQFIFQYYEEEERQRGNFPDRFSGHQFPNYSSELNVNALLLGDSALYLCASSLAGARQPQHFGDGTRLSIL.

The chain links TRBV6-5 to TRBJ2-1; TRBD1 agrees at 8 bases. The germline CDR1 and CDR2 sequences are MNHEY and SVGAGI. V was clipped by 2 bases and J by 10 bases; unmatched bases: 1. The CDR3 totals 12 residues. The chain's CDR3 is CASSYGDREQFF. As DNA, the CDR3 is TGTGCCAGCAGTTACGGGGACAGGGAGCAGTTCTTC.